Listed below are T cell receptor beta chains from one sample, sequenced in a study of blood T cells in healthy people across ages. A single record per CDR3 protein comes from TCRdb applying MiXCR to the 5' RACE reads. The table has 800,000 to 950,000 distinct CDR3 sequences, about 27% seen once. This sample also belongs to another study, concerning T cells of mothers and their children.

The sequencing sample was made of blood. These receptors were obtained from a woman aged 40 to 50 in good health. The CDR3 runs from the conserved cysteine through the conserved F or W. A D gene is named only where the DNA matches it firmly. Expanded clones get a size class; other rows say once, few or many, or leave the size out.

d_gene: TRBD1
j_gene: TRBJ1-4
abundance: NA
v_gene: TRBV28
CDR3aa: CASSFSGTGRDEKLFF
CDR3nt: TGTGCCAGCAGTTTTTCCGGGACAGGGAGGGATGAAAAACTGTTTTTT

d_gene: NA
j_gene: TRBJ2-7
abundance: NA
v_gene: TRBV18
CDR3aa: CVSSHAGRKDYEQYF
CDR3nt: TGTGTCAGCTCGCATGCCGGCAGGAAAGACTACGAACAGTACTTC

d_gene: TRBD1
j_gene: TRBJ2-5
abundance: few
v_gene: TRBV15
CDR3aa: CATVRGPVGNQYF
CDR3nt: TGTGCCACCGTGAGGGGGCCGGTAGGGAACCAGTACTTC

d_gene: NA
j_gene: TRBJ2-6
abundance: many
v_gene: TRBV14
CDR3aa: CASSPVTGANVLTF
CDR3nt: TGTGCCAGCAGCCCGGTAACAGGGGCCAACGTCCTGACTTTC

d_gene: TRBD2
j_gene: TRBJ2-7
abundance: many
v_gene: TRBV5-1
CDR3aa: CASSVTSGGKSYEQYF
CDR3nt: TGCGCCAGCAGCGTAACTAGCGGGGGAAAGTCCTACGAGCAGTACTTC

d_gene: NA
j_gene: TRBJ1-4
abundance: NA
v_gene: TRBV5-5
CDR3aa: CASSIGTLGNEKLFF
CDR3nt: TGTGCCAGCAGCATCGGGACCCTGGGTAATGAAAAACTGTTTTTT

d_gene: TRBD1
j_gene: TRBJ2-7
abundance: many
v_gene: TRBV7-2
CDR3aa: CASSPRDRGNEQYF
CDR3nt: TGTGCCAGCAGCCCCAGGGACAGGGGGAACGAGCAGTACTTC

d_gene: NA
j_gene: TRBJ2-7
abundance: few
v_gene: TRBV4-2
CDR3aa: CASSQGVGGVTYEQYF
CDR3nt: TGTGCCAGCAGCCAAGGTGTTGGCGGGGTAACCTACGAGCAGTACTTC

d_gene: NA
j_gene: TRBJ2-5
abundance: many
v_gene: TRBV2
CDR3aa: CASTGWETQYF
CDR3nt: TGTGCCAGCACGGGCTGGGAGACCCAGTACTTC

d_gene: TRBD1
j_gene: TRBJ2-5
abundance: many
v_gene: TRBV5-6
CDR3aa: CASSLKGPGQENQETQYF
CDR3nt: TGTGCCAGCAGCTTGAAGGGTCCGGGACAGGAGAACCAAGAGACCCAGTACTTC

d_gene: TRBD1
j_gene: TRBJ2-7
abundance: few
v_gene: TRBV6-1
CDR3aa: CASSESGVQGDEQYF
CDR3nt: TGTGCCAGCAGTGAAAGTGGGGTACAGGGGGACGAGCAGTACTTC

d_gene: TRBD2
j_gene: TRBJ2-3
abundance: few
v_gene: TRBV10-2
CDR3aa: CASSGVAGGSGTQYF
CDR3nt: TGCGCCAGCAGTGGGGTAGCGGGGGGCAGTGGTACGCAGTATTTT

d_gene: NA
j_gene: TRBJ1-2
abundance: many
v_gene: TRBV20-1
CDR3aa: CSARDSPSTNYGYTF
CDR3nt: TGCAGTGCTAGAGACAGTCCGTCTACTAACTATGGCTACACCTTC

d_gene: NA
j_gene: TRBJ1-5
abundance: NA
v_gene: TRBV4-1
CDR3aa: CASSLEEVVHQPQHF
CDR3nt: TGCGCCAGCAGCCTCGAGGAGGTAGTGCATCAGCCCCAGCATTTT

d_gene: TRBD2
j_gene: TRBJ2-7
abundance: few
v_gene: TRBV7-3
CDR3aa: CASSLTLWTSDSYEQYF
CDR3nt: TGTGCCAGCAGCTTAACACTTTGGACTAGCGACTCCTACGAGCAGTACTTC

d_gene: NA
j_gene: TRBJ2-7
abundance: many
v_gene: TRBV24-1
CDR3aa: CATSEDGTYEQYF
CDR3nt: TGTGCCACCAGTGAGGATGGAACCTACGAGCAGTACTTC

d_gene: TRBD2
j_gene: TRBJ2-4
abundance: many
v_gene: TRBV15
CDR3aa: CATSRVGAGGAKNIQYF
CDR3nt: TGTGCCACCAGCAGAGTCGGCGCGGGGGGAGCCAAAAACATTCAGTACTTC

d_gene: NA
j_gene: TRBJ2-1
abundance: few
v_gene: TRBV12-3/TRBV12-4
CDR3aa: CASSLTRGGEQFF
CDR3nt: TGTGCCAGCAGTTTAACCCGAGGGGGGGAGCAGTTCTTC

d_gene: TRBD1
j_gene: TRBJ1-1
abundance: NA
v_gene: TRBV11-3
CDR3aa: CASSLGDSSTEAFF
CDR3nt: TGTGCCAGCAGCTTAGGGGACAGCAGCACTGAAGCTTTCTTT

d_gene: TRBD2
j_gene: TRBJ2-1
abundance: NA
v_gene: TRBV20-1
CDR3aa: CSARRLAGSYNEQFF
CDR3nt: TGCAGTGCTAGGAGGCTAGCGGGGTCCTACAATGAGCAGTTCTTC

d_gene: NA
j_gene: TRBJ2-7
abundance: NA
v_gene: TRBV27
CDR3aa: CASSERGTQQYF
CDR3nt: TGTGCTAGCAGTGAACGGGGTACGCAGCAGTACTTC

d_gene: TRBD1
j_gene: TRBJ2-1
abundance: many
v_gene: TRBV6-2/TRBV6-3
CDR3aa: CASSHGDRGESYNEQFF
CDR3nt: TGTGCCAGCAGTCACGGGGACAGGGGGGAGTCCTACAATGAGCAGTTCTTC

d_gene: TRBD1
j_gene: TRBJ2-7
abundance: NA
v_gene: TRBV13
CDR3aa: CASSNGVGQGVEQYF
CDR3nt: TGTGCCAGCAGCAATGGGGTCGGACAGGGGGTCGAGCAGTACTTC

d_gene: NA
j_gene: TRBJ1-3
abundance: NA
v_gene: TRBV6-5
CDR3aa: CASSYSSQKTGNTIYF
CDR3nt: TGTGCCAGCAGTTACTCATCACAGAAAACTGGAAACACCATATATTTT

d_gene: NA
j_gene: TRBJ1-1
abundance: few
v_gene: TRBV28
CDR3aa: CASSLFQGARNTEAFF
CDR3nt: TGTGCCAGCAGTTTATTTCAAGGGGCTCGGAACACTGAAGCTTTCTTT

d_gene: NA
j_gene: TRBJ2-3
abundance: many
v_gene: TRBV28
CDR3aa: CASSLRGLSTDTQYF
CDR3nt: TGTGCCAGCAGCTTACGAGGACTTAGCACAGATACGCAGTATTTT

d_gene: NA
j_gene: TRBJ2-1
abundance: many
v_gene: TRBV20-1
CDR3aa: CSASLAHEQFF
CDR3nt: TGCAGTGCTAGTCTGGCCCATGAGCAGTTCTTC

d_gene: NA
j_gene: TRBJ2-1
abundance: NA
v_gene: TRBV19
CDR3aa: CASSIGGQFQFF
CDR3nt: TGTGCCAGTAGTATCGGGGGACAGTTTCAGTTCTTC

d_gene: NA
j_gene: TRBJ2-5
abundance: medium-sized
v_gene: TRBV7-2
CDR3aa: CASSLSWVREETQYF
CDR3nt: TGTGCCAGCAGCTTATCCTGGGTGAGGGAAGAGACCCAGTACTTC

d_gene: NA
j_gene: TRBJ2-7
abundance: NA
v_gene: TRBV28
CDR3aa: CASSFGGLRGGEQYF
CDR3nt: TGTGCCAGCAGTTTCGGAGGGCTCCGGGGAGGCGAGCAGTACTTC

d_gene: NA
j_gene: TRBJ2-4
abundance: many
v_gene: TRBV30
CDR3aa: CAWTTGPSKNIQYF
CDR3nt: TGTGCCTGGACAACGGGACCTAGCAAAAACATTCAGTACTTC

d_gene: NA
j_gene: TRBJ1-2
abundance: NA
v_gene: TRBV7-2
CDR3aa: CASSHVQGNYGYTF
CDR3nt: TGTGCCAGCAGCCACGTCCAGGGAAACTATGGCTACACCTTC

d_gene: TRBD2
j_gene: TRBJ2-2
abundance: NA
v_gene: TRBV2
CDR3aa: CASSVLAGDTGELFF
CDR3nt: TGTGCCAGCAGTGTCCTAGCGGGGGACACCGGGGAGCTGTTTTTT

d_gene: NA
j_gene: TRBJ1-2
abundance: few
v_gene: TRBV21-1
CDR3aa: CASSKGGYGYTF
CDR3nt: TGTGCCAGCAGCAAAGGGGGCTATGGCTACACCTTC

d_gene: NA
j_gene: TRBJ2-6
abundance: NA
v_gene: TRBV6-2/TRBV6-3
CDR3aa: CATGKGANVLTF
CDR3nt: TGTGCCACAGGGAAAGGGGCCAACGTCCTGACTTTC

d_gene: NA
j_gene: TRBJ2-7
abundance: many
v_gene: TRBV29-1
CDR3aa: CSVGPGGHEQYF
CDR3nt: TGCAGCGTTGGGCCCGGGGGCCACGAGCAGTACTTC

d_gene: TRBD1
j_gene: TRBJ1-2
abundance: few
v_gene: TRBV18
CDR3aa: CASSPGQGAMDGYTF
CDR3nt: TGTGCCAGCTCACCCGGACAGGGGGCGATGGATGGCTACACCTTC

d_gene: TRBD2
j_gene: TRBJ2-1
abundance: few
v_gene: TRBV7-3
CDR3aa: CASSTLGLAGHNEQFF
CDR3nt: TGTGCCAGCAGTACATTGGGACTAGCGGGCCACAATGAGCAGTTCTTC

d_gene: NA
j_gene: TRBJ2-1
abundance: NA
v_gene: TRBV5-5
CDR3aa: CASSLLGGAGNEQFF
CDR3nt: TGTGCCAGCAGCTTGCTAGGGGGGGCCGGGAATGAGCAGTTCTTC

d_gene: NA
j_gene: TRBJ2-7
abundance: many
v_gene: TRBV18
CDR3aa: CASSTAGAYEQYF
CDR3nt: TGTGCCAGCTCAACGGCGGGGGCGTACGAGCAGTACTTC

d_gene: NA
j_gene: TRBJ1-2
abundance: few
v_gene: TRBV28
CDR3aa: CASSLPPDVALSYGYTF
CDR3nt: TGTGCCAGCAGTCTACCGCCCGATGTCGCCCTTTCGTATGGCTACACCTTC

d_gene: NA
j_gene: TRBJ2-7
abundance: few
v_gene: TRBV6-1
CDR3aa: CASGGTLTCYEQYF
CDR3nt: TGTGCCAGCGGCGGGACACTTACCTGCTACGAGCAGTACTTC

d_gene: NA
j_gene: TRBJ2-5
abundance: many
v_gene: TRBV14
CDR3aa: CASCSLAGTMLEQYF
CDR3nt: TGTGCCAGCTGCAGCCTGGCAGGGACAATGTTGGAGCAGTACTTC

d_gene: TRBD2
j_gene: TRBJ2-5
abundance: few
v_gene: TRBV7-8
CDR3aa: CASSLSRGGQETQYF
CDR3nt: TGTGCCAGCAGCCTCAGCCGGGGGGGCCAAGAGACCCAGTACTTC

d_gene: NA
j_gene: TRBJ1-1
abundance: NA
v_gene: TRBV6-5
CDR3aa: CASSYFGENTEAFF
CDR3nt: TGTGCCAGCAGTTACTTTGGGGAGAACACTGAAGCTTTCTTT

d_gene: TRBD1
j_gene: TRBJ2-7
abundance: many
v_gene: TRBV10-3
CDR3aa: CAISLGQSYEQYF
CDR3nt: TGTGCCATCAGCCTGGGACAGTCCTACGAGCAGTACTTC

d_gene: TRBD1
j_gene: TRBJ1-1
abundance: NA
v_gene: TRBV12-3/TRBV12-4
CDR3aa: CASSLGQGASTEAFF
CDR3nt: TGTGCCAGCAGTTTAGGGCAGGGGGCGAGTACTGAAGCTTTCTTT

d_gene: TRBD2
j_gene: TRBJ2-2
abundance: once
v_gene: TRBV3-1
CDR3aa: CASSASGLANTGELFF
CDR3nt: TGTGCCAGCAGCGCATCGGGACTAGCGAACACCGGGGAGCTGTTTTTT

d_gene: NA
j_gene: TRBJ1-2
abundance: few
v_gene: TRBV24-1
CDR3aa: CATSVEQLNYDYTF
CDR3nt: TGTGCCACCAGTGTAGAGCAACTTAACTATGACTACACCTTC

d_gene: TRBD1
j_gene: TRBJ2-5
abundance: NA
v_gene: TRBV6-5
CDR3aa: CASQRTGVVGETQYF
CDR3nt: TGTGCCAGCCAAAGGACAGGGGTGGTAGGAGAGACCCAGTACTTC

d_gene: NA
j_gene: TRBJ1-6
abundance: NA
v_gene: TRBV5-1
CDR3aa: CASSYVKGNSPLHF
CDR3nt: TGCGCCAGCAGCTACGTCAAGGGAAATTCACCCCTCCACTTT

d_gene: NA
j_gene: TRBJ1-4
abundance: once
v_gene: TRBV10-3
CDR3aa: CAISESERANEKLFF
CDR3nt: TGTGCCATCAGTGAGTCGGAAAGGGCTAATGAAAAACTGTTTTTT

d_gene: TRBD1
j_gene: TRBJ1-6
abundance: few
v_gene: TRBV4-1
CDR3aa: CASSQSGTGSNSPLHF
CDR3nt: TGCGCCAGCAGCCAATCCGGGACAGGGTCGAATTCACCCCTCCACTTT